This T cell receptor (beta chain) originates from a study of Ad26.COV2.S vaccination and SARS-CoV-2 variants (dated by TCRdb to 2020 to 2023). Some background on the complete study: Vaccine-arm donors were drawn from COV1001, a multicentre, randomized, double-blind, placebo-controlled phase I-IIa trial of Ad26.COV2.S in healthy adults. Ad26.COV2.S was administered intramuscularly at a dose of 5x10^10 or 1x10^11 viral particles, either as one shot or as two shots given 56 days apart. TCRbeta repertoire sequencing was used to assess the specificity and breadth of SARS-CoV-2-reactive T cell receptors after Ad26.COV2.S vaccination. A total of 32 samples were included in the TCR-sequenced set, comprising roughly 19 Ad26.COV2.S vaccine recipients, 5 placebo recipients and 8 SARS-CoV-2 convalescent individuals. Trial participants were randomized into five groups of five: low-dose or high-dose Ad26.COV2.S given once or twice, or placebo on both occasions. Blinding of investigators to trial group allocation was maintained during experiments and outcome assessment.

The treatment or condition label of this sample denotes: around 19 received Ad26.COV2.S at low or high dose, single or two shots; 5 received placebo; per-sample allocation not given. Repertoires of vaccine and placebo recipients were sequenced from samples taken on day 63 after the first injection. Between 29 July and 7 August 2020, Cohort 1b enrolled about two dozen adults aged 18-55 years at one site in Boston, USA. As a vaccine, Ad26.COV2.S was a replication-incompetent adenovirus type 26 vector that expressed a prefusion-stabilized SARS-CoV-2 spike protein derived from the original Wuhan strain. From cysteine to phenylalanine, the CDR3 is 17 amino acids long. Here the CDR3 DNA is all that survives: 51 bases in frame from base 1. V lost 5 bases and J lost 6 bases, and the count of bases not matched to a germline gene is 11. CDR1 MNHNY and CDR2 SVGAGI were looked up in the germline V gene (reference sequence).

The immunoSEQ Assay was the method used to sequence TCRbeta CDR3 regions. After extraction, genomic DNA underwent amplification by bias-controlled multiplex PCR, followed by high-throughput sequencing. As for how the authors treated the data: To quantify the absolute abundance of every unique TCRbeta CDR3 region, sequences were collapsed and filtered. Usable DNA was measured by amplifying reference genes present in all nucleated cells, and TCRbeta template counts were normalized to that usable DNA to estimate T cell fraction. Repertoire TCRs were annotated as SARS-CoV-2-specific by exact matching of V gene, CDR3 amino acid sequence and J gene to a known reactive TCR set. MIRA supplied the reference SARS-CoV-2 TCR set, which was filtered for enrichment in COVID-19-positive ImmuneCODE repertoires so that public or cross-reactive TCRs were removed. Using the MIRA antigens, annotated TCRs were further analysed by specific ORF or by position within an ORF. Depth was the summed frequency of annotated unique rearrangements, while breadth was defined as annotated unique rearrangements over total unique productive rearrangements. Two-sided Wilcoxon rank-sum tests were used to compare TCR breadth between groups. The source is immuneACCESS, and TCRdb retained only in-frame sequences with V and J called. Part of the clones is not carried over; for the studies checked, unresolved V genes explain less than half of this, and the remainder is unexplained. D and trimming were read from the DNA, whereas the V and J calls and clone size are those reported in that table. This sample gives about 410,000 clones in total; over 80% of them show up just once. The top ten hold more than 1.5% of the sample.

A note on this clone: It has no known antigen specificity. Qualities for individual bases were not recorded, and no much larger clone is one base off.

The paper as a whole reports these results and caveats: The authors noted that total T cell responses may have been underestimated by the TCR breadth and depth analyses. After vaccination, spike-specific CD8+ and CD4+ T cell responses were reported to show substantial breadth. Higher spike-specific TCR breadth was observed in Ad26.COV2.S recipients than in placebo recipients (P = 0.0014). Comparing responses between vaccine doses or regimens was not something the study was powered to do. Non-spike TCR breadth was comparable between vaccine and placebo recipients, consistent with the vaccine containing only spike.

The receptor was isolated from a person aged 18-60 years who received the Ad26.COV2.S COVID-19 vaccine or a placebo. The chain links TRBV6-6 with TRBJ1-4, and 11 junctional nucleotides match TRBD1. Sample: peripheral blood, taken in a trial of Ad26.COV2.S vaccine versus placebo. The DNA sequence is TGTGCCAGCAGTCGTCAGGGACAGGGGGATGGCTATGAAAAACTGTTTTTT. It specifies CASSRQGQGDGYEKLFF.